This T cell receptor beta chain is from a study of cytomegalovirus exposure and HLA in healthy donors (dated by TCRdb to 2017 to 2019). Study-wide context: An earlier analysis of some 500 of the donors reported approximately 290 Gb of sequence data and around 110 million unique TCR beta sequences from some 180 million T cells. The study used immunosequencing to profile the T cell repertoires of 670 or so subjects and linked those repertoires to cytomegalovirus serostatus. An early release covering approximately 600 HLA-typed donors comprised approximately 300 gigabases of sequencing data and around 80 million unique TCR sequences. Roughly 5 DR-DQ haplotypes were handled as single units for association and clustering, since linkage in the cohort was strong. Every discovery cohort repertoire had been produced on one sequencing platform. In a later analysis, previously published TCR beta repertoires from 600 to 850 donors were re-analyzed and high-resolution HLA genotyping was added so that TCR occurrence patterns could be studied. The study was designed to test whether signatures of past pathogen exposure could be identified by cataloging public T cell receptors. In an earlier analysis of roughly 540 of the donors, high-throughput TCR beta sequencing was used to judge whether each TCR beta V gene segment behaved as functional or pseudogenic. Rather than drawing on any new phenotypic data, the later analysis identified candidate immune exposures from TCR beta sequences and the way those sequences occurred across donors. High-throughput TCR immunosequencing, statistical association of individual TCRs with disease status, and machine learning were combined to predict cytomegalovirus infection status. Besides the first cohort of under 700 subjects, a separate validation cohort made up of roughly 120 different subjects was used. Alongside the repertoire data, information on donor age, sex, ethnicity and CMV serostatus was compiled. Of the 300 to 500 genotyped donors, 81% were placed in the genetic ancestry cluster associated with self-reported Caucasian donors. Class I and class II HLA loci were covered by the typing at four-digit resolution. The number of donors typed differed by locus, with roughly 629-640 for A, B, C, DRB1 and DQB1, 522 for DQA1, about 610 for DPA1, and some 470 for DPB1. Across 300 to 400 genotyped donors of the cohort, an average of about 200,000 unique TCR beta nucleotide sequences per donor were sequenced, and roughly 17% of those sequences were non-productive. Genome-wide SNP genotypes for about three fifths of the roughly 670 donors were used in a later genetic analysis, which treated that subset as a discovery cohort.

As for this clone: Its antigen has not been determined. Base qualities are not recorded, but no much larger clone differs from it by a single base.

General findings and caveats noted by the study authors: In this cohort, only TCR beta chains were sequenced, and detectable features were limited by the absence of alpha or paired-chain data. In a later genetic analysis, fewer N-insertions in productive TCRs were reported among donors in an Asian-associated ancestry cluster than the 666-donor mean. Several of the top co-occurrence clusters appeared to be linked to parvovirus B19, influenza, CMV and Epstein-Barr virus, according to a later analysis. The classifier was reported to diagnose cytomegalovirus status with high specificity and sensitivity in both the original and validation cohorts. While some public TCRs were present in many individuals, most TCR sequences turned up only very rarely across donors. The only immune exposure information available for the cohort was CMV serostatus. V-gene and J-gene trimming of TCR beta chains was associated with a missense DCLRE1C variant in a later genetic analysis, and the association was replicated in an independent cohort. Compared with equally common non-associated chains, HLA-associated TCR beta chains in a later analysis were more clonally expanded and had lower generation probabilities. Three of the identified cytomegalovirus-associated TCR beta chains were confirmed in vitro to be specific for cytomegalovirus antigens. A later analysis found that most CMV-associated TCR beta chains appeared HLA-restricted, with HLA associations seemingly driven largely by CMV exposure. In a later analysis, over 15,000 TCR beta sequences were associated with specific HLA alleles at a false discovery rate of 0.05. A further reported finding was that TCR beta sequences accurately predicted the HLA-A and HLA-B alleles for most subjects in the first cohort. When HLA alleles, especially DR and DQ, strongly co-occurred, TCR associations were difficult to assign to individual alleles. A total of 150 to 200 TCR beta chains were listed by the study as associated with cytomegalovirus. Presence/absence analyses assumed roughly uniform sequencing depth across donors, an assumption that may not hold. A cluster of highly shared sequence variants was judged likely to be a technical artifact of the sequencing pipeline. HLA typing was unavailable for some donors at each locus, so association tests used only the typed subset. In an earlier analysis of about 600 of the donors, most TCR beta V segments appeared in productive rearrangements about 90% or about 30% of the time, broadly matching IMGT annotations. Linkage disequilibrium might explain the correlated functional status among segregating V segments, but an unknown experimental factor could not be excluded. Because the 87-base-pair reads could not distinguish some IMGT-functional V segments, including TRBV6-2 and TRBV6-3, those segments were excluded. Because counts were too low, around 18 rarely observed V segments, including chromosome 9 orphons, were left out of the earlier analysis of some 640 of the donors. The authors suggested that the approach could potentially be generalized to other disease states and immunological phenotypes. According to a later analysis, TCR association rates differed among HLA loci, with DRB1 alleles showing the most associated TCRs and HLA-C alleles showing the fewest.

Libraries were made using the immunoSEQ multiplex PCR assay. For the multiplex PCR, a mixture combining 60 forward primers for TCR Vbeta segments and 13 reverse primers for TCR Jbeta segments was used. Amplification of the CDR3 region of rearranged TCR beta genes was performed with a multiplex PCR assay on genomic DNA. Amplified TCR beta libraries were sequenced as 87-base-pair reads on the Illumina HiSeq System. Per the original workflow: In a later analysis, tens of millions of unique TCR beta chains were counted across the 500 to 850 repertoires, and roughly 11 million of these chains were shared by at least two donors. Raw reads were error-corrected and collapsed into unique sequences by a nearest-neighbor algorithm in which closely related sequences were merged to remove PCR and sequencing errors. CDR3 sequences were aligned to IMGT reference sequences to assign V, D and J gene segments. For a sequence to be retained, at least a six-nucleotide match to both a V gene segment and a J gene segment was required. A rearrangement counted as productive if the CDR3 had no stop codons and remained in frame with V and J, and every other rearrangement counted as non-productive. CDR3 was defined according to IMGT convention as the region running from the second conserved V-encoded cysteine to the conserved J-encoded phenylalanine. Sequences without an unambiguous match to a single V gene segment were excluded from the earlier analysis of almost 600 of the donors. In an earlier analysis of several hundred of the donors, a V segment was called functional when productive rearrangements were above 56.7%, and segregating when the standard deviation between donors exceeded 5%. A statistical classification framework was developed to diagnose cytomegalovirus status using the catalog of TCR beta chain sequences. In a later analysis, TCR nucleotide sequences were compared against IMGT/GENE-DB human TR gene sequences so that V and J genes could be assigned. Using the TCRdist pipeline, a later analysis assigned CDR3 sequences along with most-parsimonious VDJ recombination scenarios. A later analysis defined each TCR beta chain by its CDR3 amino acid sequence plus V-gene family, and excluded reads lacking a unique V-gene family. To address suspected cross-contamination and a sequencing artifact, a later analysis removed approximately 600 highly shared, low-generation-probability nucleotide sequences. In a later analysis, a clonal expansion index was calculated for each public chain from normalized within-repertoire ranks of inferred template counts. Generation probabilities in a later analysis came from a VDJ recombination model fitted to out-of-frame rearrangements, and those results were checked against IGoR. In a later analysis, hypergeometric tests were used to score TCR-TCR, TCR-HLA and TCR-CMV co-occurrence, with a repertoire-size bias correction applied to TCR pairs. A later analysis estimated false discovery rates by permuting HLA or CMV assignments 20 times. In a later analysis, co-occurring TCRs were grouped using DBSCAN, with TCRdist sequence similarity added in when clustering inside HLA-allele-positive subsets. For co-occurrence clustering, repertoires with fewer than 30,000 or more than 120,000 public chains were excluded, along with 5 or 6 repertoires with anomalous nucleotide sharing. Sourced from immuneACCESS, this table was stored by TCRdb with only in-frame sequences that have V and J called. A share of the clones is absent; for the studies checked, an unresolved V gene accounts for under half, and the remainder has no known explanation. That table supplies the V and J calls and clone size; D and trimming were determined from the DNA. A total of around 110,000 clones appear in this sample, 71% of them only once. 2.8% of the sample lies in the top ten.

The V and J ends are trimmed by 1 base and 9 bases, leaving 14 bases between them. The CDR3 starts with the cysteine, ends with the phenylalanine, and has 14 residues. The retained sequence is limited to the CDR3, 42 bases, with the frame set at the first base. The germline V gene gives CDR1 as SGDLS and CDR2 as YYNGEE. The cohort was made up of 650 to 700 healthy bone marrow donors. At the time of sampling, all cohort members were nominally healthy, though unrecorded immune exposures were likely present. The donor was CMV seronegative and was included in the group of a few hundred seronegative cohort members. Every donor gave a peripheral blood sample, and the peripheral blood mononuclear cells from that sample were used for TCR beta sequencing. The Qiagen DNeasy Blood Extraction Kit was used to extract genomic DNA from the blood cell samples.

Here the chain combines TRBV9 and TRBJ2-1; a tentative D call is TRBD1 (7 bases match). The sample comprised PBMCs. The receptor's source is a female donor in good health and CMV-seronegative. The sequence in DNA is TGTGCCAGCAGCGTATTGCAGGGGGGTGGTGAGCAGTTCTTC. This sequence encodes CASSVLQGGGEQFF.